This T cell receptor beta chain appears in the sequencing data of a study of T cells expressing NK-cell markers. Study conclusions and caveats: No clear determination of HCMV specificity was made for expanded NKG2C+ T cell clones.

From germline, CDR1 is LNHDA and CDR2 SQIVND (reference sequence). CDR3 length equals 16 residues. Of note for this clonotype: No antigen is known for it.

From the 5' RACE reads, TCRdb lists one entry per CDR3 protein and no DNA. The sample data list about 460,000 distinct CDR3 sequences. The material sequenced was blood T cells: a sorted CD56 or NKG2C T cell subset, CD4+ or CD8+ T cells, or bulk PBMC T cells (not recorded which). This clonotype originated in a woman in her forties or fifties in good health. The V gene is TRBV19, the J gene TRBJ2-2. CDR3 protein: CASSIGRRQNTGELFF.